The 28 T cell receptor beta chains given below trace back to one sample, sequenced in a study of OX40 agonist ivuxolimab in advanced cancers. Repertoires were generated with immunoSEQ multiplex PCR, while TCRdb's copy carries only in-frame clones and drops some. The table records fewer than 55,000 clones, more than 85% of them present only once. The sample was CD4+ or CD8+ T cells sorted from blood, taken in a trial of the OX40 agonist ivuxolimab. These receptors were obtained from an adult with an advanced solid tumor such as melanoma, head and neck, liver or kidney cancer.

The genes are TRBV19 and TRBJ1-3; a weak D match, TRBD1 (5 bases). Trimming took off 3 bases at V and 2 bases at J, with 5 bases between the two ends. The germline gives CDR1 LNHDA, CDR2 SQIVND (reference sequence). This CDR3 is 13 amino acids long. The CDR3 is CASSMGAGNTIYF. In DNA, the CDR3 is TGTGCCAGTAGTATGGGGGCTGGAAACACCATATATTTT.

As DNA, the CDR3 is TGTGCCAGCAGCAGCACGGGACACCCCTCCTACGAGCAGTACTTC. Protein product: CASSSTGHPSYEQYF. The chain uses TRBV7-2 and TRBJ2-7, with a weak D call TRBD1 (6 bases). CDR1 and CDR2 (germline): SGHTA, FQGNSA. Trimming removed 5 bases from V and 0 bases from J, with 14 bases in between. There are 15 residues in the CDR3. Combining the CDR3 with reference TRBV7-2 and TRBJ2-7 gives the whole variable domain GAGVSQSPSNKVTEKGKDVELRCDPISGHTALYWYRQSLGQGLEFLIYFQGNSAPDKSGLPSDRFSAERTGGSVSTLTIQRTQQEDSAVYLCASSSTGHPSYEQYFGPGTRLTVT.

The chain recombines TRBV7-9 with TRBJ2-2, with D tentatively TRBD1 (6 bases). V lost 6 bases and J 0 bases, leaving 17 bases between the germline ends. CDR1 SEHNR and CDR2 FQNEAQ come from the germline V gene (reference sequence). The CDR3 runs to 17 residues. The CDR3 bases are TGTGCCAGCAGTGACAAAATGCGGACAGCGAACACCGGGGAGCTGTTTTTT. Translated, it gives CASSDKMRTANTGELFF.

V usage is TRBV19 and J usage is TRBJ2-3; 9 nucleotides align to TRBD1. V dropped 1 base and J dropped 14; count of bases not matched to a gene: 7. CDR3 length: 13 residues. Germline V gives CDR1 LNHDA, CDR2 SQIVND (reference sequence). The CDR3 loop is CASSIGTGVDLYF. The CDR3 DNA reads TGTGCCAGTAGTATAGGGACAGGGGTTGATCTGTATTTT.

The table lists this clone with a count of one. This sequence joins TRBV21-1 and TRBJ1-2; the table assigns TRBD1, which was not confirmed against the DNA. TRBV21-1 is tagged as a pseudogene. The CDR3 spans 19 residues. This CDR3 is CASSKDIAECPSIWGGYTF. CDR3 nucleotides: TGTGCCAGCAGCAAAGATATAGCAGAATGCCCCTCTATTTGGGGCGGCTACACCTTC.

This chain connects TRBV4-1 to TRBJ2-2; 7 bases are shared with TRBD1. The germline CDR1 and CDR2 sequences are MGHRA and YSYEKL. This CDR3 has 17 amino acids. V shed 3 bases and J 3 bases; nucleotides not matched to a gene: 10. CDR3 residues: CASSQTLRDSYTGELFF. Written as DNA, the CDR3 is TGCGCCAGCAGCCAGACTCTCCGGGACAGTTACACCGGGGAGCTGTTTTTT.

The gene calls are TRBV11-3 and TRBJ1-1; no reliable D call. Germline CDR1 and CDR2: SGHNT and YENEEA. V lost 1 base and J 1 base, leaving 4 bases between the germline ends. This CDR3 spans 13 amino acids. The CDR3 DNA is TGTGCCAGCAGCTTAGCGGAGAACACTGAAGCTTTCTTT. It encodes CASSLAENTEAFF.

This chain links TRBV25-1 with TRBJ1-2; maybe TRBD1 (5 bases). The CDR3 is 16 residues long. The germline CDR1 and CDR2 sequences are MGHDK and SYGVNS. Trimming cost V 0 bases and J 6 bases, with 17 bases left between them. The CDR3 DNA sequence: TGTGCCAGCAGTGAATATTCCGGGCGGGACTTCCATGGCTACACCTTC. It translates to CASSEYSGRDFHGYTF.

This sequence joins TRBV5-6 and TRBJ2-7; the match to TRBD1 covers 9 bases. The junction had 9 bases not matched to a gene; V was cut back by 4 bases and J by 7 bases. CDR1 SGHDT and CDR2 YYEEEE come from the germline V gene. There are 14 residues in the CDR3. CDR3 region: CASSLRDREREQYF. The CDR3, as DNA: TGTGCCAGCAGCCTCCGGGACAGGGAGAGGGAGCAGTACTTC.

This clone was detected only a few times. CDR3 nucleotides: TGCGCCAGCAGCCCGAAGGGGCCTCCCATGAACACTGAAGCTTTCTTT. It specifies CASSPKGPPMNTEAFF. V is TRBV4-1 and J is TRBJ1-1; a weak D match, TRBD1 (5 bases). The CDR3 covers 16 residues. Germline V gene sequence: CDR1 MGHRA, CDR2 YSYEKL. V gave up 4 bases and J gave up 0 bases, with 15 bases separating them.

The V and J genes are TRBV5-6 and TRBJ2-5, with 7 bases lining up with TRBD2. Germline V gene data show CDR1 as SGHDT and CDR2 as YYEEEE. This CDR3 has 15 amino acids. With 4 bases clipped from V and 4 bases from J, the junction kept 10 bases outside the gene matches. CDR3 coding DNA: TGTGCCAGCAGCGGGGGGGACGGACCCGGAGAGACCCAGTACTTC. This sequence encodes CASSGGDGPGETQYF.

J is TRBJ2-7 and V is TRBV9; 10 bases agree with TRBD1. Trimming took 3 bases from V and 1 from J; bases not matched to a gene: 7. This CDR3 comprises 16 residues. Germline CDR1 is SGDLS and CDR2 is YYNGEE. CDR3 residues: CASSAERDRGSYEQYF. The CDR3 DNA reads as TGTGCCAGCAGCGCAGAACGGGACAGGGGTTCCTACGAGCAGTACTTC.

This chain joins TRBV11-2 and TRBJ2-1; 14 nucleotides line up with TRBD2. This CDR3 region has 14 residues. Germline CDR1 reads SGHAT; CDR2 reads FQNNGV. V trimming: 10 bases; J trimming: 5 bases; junction bases outside the gene matches: 4. The CDR3 bases are TGTGCCACCTCGGGACTAGCGGGGGACAATGAGCAGTTCTTC. Translating it yields CATSGLAGDNEQFF.

The gene calls are TRBV6-6 and TRBJ2-7, with 7 bases fitting TRBD1. With V trimmed by 6 bases and J by 0 bases, 11 bases remained unmatched. The germline CDR1 and CDR2 sequences are MNHNY and SVGAGI (reference sequence). The CDR3 runs 16 residues. CDR3 bases: TGTGCCAGCAGCTACGATAGGGGGCAAGTCTCCTACGAGCAGTACTTC. This translates into CASSYDRGQVSYEQYF.

This clone was observed a single time. The V call is TRBV7-9, the J call TRBJ1-1, with a possible D match to TRBD1 (6 bases). CDR1 is SEHNR and CDR2 is FQNEAQ in the germline V gene (reference sequence). V lost 5 bases and J 3 bases, leaving 10 bases between the germline ends. CDR3 length: 13 amino acids. The CDR3 bases are TGTGCCAGCAGCCGTGGGGGGCACACTGAAGCTTTCTTT. It encodes CASSRGGHTEAFF. The full variable domain, rest sourced from reference TRBV7-9 and TRBJ1-1, is DTGVSQNPRHKITKRGQNVTFRCDPISEHNRLYWYRQTLGQGPEFLTYFQNEAQLEKSRLLSDRFSAERPKGSFSTLEIQRTEQGDSAMYLCASSRGGHTEAFFGQGTRLTVV.

The chain is built from TRBV5-1 and TRBJ1-2; D is undetermined. The germline gives CDR1 SGHRS, CDR2 YFSETQ. The CDR3 contains 19 residues. Trimming took off 5 bases at V and 0 bases at J, with 26 bases between the two ends. CDR3 bases: TGCGCCAGCAGTCCCGTCGGTAGGACGACTGAGATCTCTAACTATGGCTACACCTTC. It translates to CASSPVGRTTEISNYGYTF.

V usage is TRBV19 and J usage is TRBJ1-1; 8 bases match TRBD1. V was pared by 10 bases and J by 2 bases, with 3 bases of the junction left unmatched. Germline V gene data show CDR1 as LNHDA and CDR2 as SQIVND (reference sequence). The CDR3 covers 12 residues. The CDR3 here is CATTGGNTEAFF. The CDR3 DNA sequence: TGTGCCACTACAGGGGGAAACACTGAAGCTTTCTTT.

This clone was found once. CDR3 residues: CASSPWPDTNYGYTF. CDR3 DNA sequence: TGTGCCAGCAGCCCCTGGCCCGATACTAACTATGGCTACACCTTC. J is TRBJ1-2 and V is TRBV7-6; D unclear. Germline values: CDR1 SGHVS, CDR2 FNYEAQ. The CDR3 sequence is 15 residues long. V lost 5 bases and J lost 0, with 13 bases in between.

The chain has TRBV28 and TRBJ1-6; D is possibly TRBD1 (6 bases). Trimming pared 4 bases from V and 1 base from J, leaving 20 bases between. The length of the CDR3 is 19 residues. Per germline, CDR1 MDHEN and CDR2 SYDVKM. DNA for the CDR3: TGTGCCAGCAGTTCCAGGAATGTCGGGGGCCGATCCTATAATTCACCCCTCCACTTT. It yields the protein CASSSRNVGGRSYNSPLHF.

V and J are TRBV19 and TRBJ2-2; 12 bases fit TRBD1. Germline CDR1 and CDR2: LNHDA and SQIVND (reference sequence). This CDR3 spans 17 amino acids. The junction had 8 bases not matched to a gene; V was cut back by 5 bases and J by 4 bases. CDR3: CASSFQAGQGATGELFF. Here the CDR3 DNA reads TGTGCCAGTAGTTTTCAGGCGGGACAGGGGGCCACCGGGGAGCTGTTTTTT.

The rearrangement links TRBV30 to TRBJ2-7; 7 nucleotides agree with TRBD1. Losses at the gene ends were 2 bases for V and 4 bases for J; bases not matched to a gene: 2. The CDR3 length is 12 residues. Germline loops: CDR1 GTSNPN, CDR2 SVGIG (reference sequence). CDR3 amino acids: CAWSRDRYEQYF. In DNA form, the CDR3 reads TGTGCCTGGAGTCGGGACAGATACGAGCAGTACTTC.

The chain has TRBV6-4 and TRBJ1-1; D is possibly TRBD1 (6 bases). CDR1 is MRHNA, CDR2 SNTAGT, per germline. The CDR3 loop spans 13 amino acids. V dropped 3 bases and J dropped 5 bases, with 10 bases sitting between them. CDR3 DNA: TGTGCCAGCAGTGAACAGGGTGGAACTGAAGCTTTCTTT. Its translation is CASSEQGGTEAFF.

V usage is TRBV5-1 and J usage is TRBJ1-2, with TRBD1 identical over 9 bases. Germline CDR1 is SGHRS and CDR2 is YFSETQ. CDR3 length: 14 residues. Unmatched junction bases numbered 4, after V lost 0 bases and J lost 7 bases. CDR3 nucleotide sequence: TGCGCCAGCAGCTTGGGGACAGGGGATGCTGGCTACACCTTC. Translated, it gives CASSLGTGDAGYTF.

The chain joins TRBV5-4 to TRBJ2-7; D gene uncertain. Trimming took off 3 bases at V and 6 bases at J, with 13 bases between the two ends. The CDR3 is 13 amino acids. The germline gives CDR1 SGHNT, CDR2 YYREEE (reference sequence). The CDR3 loop reads CASSSDPLGEQYF. DNA of the CDR3: TGTGCCAGCAGCTCGGACCCGTTGGGCGAGCAGTACTTC.

J is TRBJ2-1 and V is TRBV9, with TRBD2 matching 8 bases. This CDR3 has 11 residues. Germline CDR1 is SGDLS and CDR2 is YYNGEE. V lost 7 bases and J lost 7; bases outside the gene matches: 1. As DNA, the CDR3 is TGTGCCAGCTCGGGGGGGAATGAGCAGTTCTTC. Amino acids: CASSGGNEQFF.

The J gene is TRBJ1-4, the V gene TRBV11-2; D ambiguous. V shed 5 bases and J shed 7 bases, with 8 bases lying between them. CDR3 length: 12 amino acids. CDR1 is SGHAT and CDR2 is FQNNGV in the germline V gene. CDR3 in amino acids: CASSLSGEKLFF. The CDR3, as DNA: TGTGCCAGCAGCCTGTCGGGTGAAAAACTGTTTTTT.

This clone has more than one count but fewer than ten. V gene TRBV30 combines with J gene TRBJ2-3, with D maybe TRBD1 (6 bases). With 3 bases removed from V and 2 bases from J, the gap between germline ends came to 18 bases. CDR3 length equals 16 residues. Germline V gene data show CDR1 as GTSNPN and CDR2 as SVGIG (reference sequence). As DNA, the CDR3 is TGTGCCTGGAGAGGACTCACCAGGGGCTCCACAGATACGCAGTATTTT. Protein sequence: CAWRGLTRGSTDTQYF.

The V call is TRBV19, the J call TRBJ1-1, with D tentatively TRBD1 (6 bases). Between the trimmed V and J ends, which lost 6 bases and 2 bases, there was a span of 16 bases. CDR1 is LNHDA, CDR2 SQIVND, per germline (reference sequence). The CDR3 covers 15 residues. This CDR3 reads CASSPRQVPNTEAFF. Written as DNA, the CDR3 is TGTGCCAGTAGCCCTCGACAGGTTCCCAACACTGAAGCTTTCTTT. Using reference TRBV19 and TRBJ1-1 for the parts outside the CDR3, the full variable domain is DGGITQSPKYLFRKEGQNVTLSCEQNLNHDAMYWYRQDPGQGLRLIYYSQIVNDFQKGDIAEGYSVSREKKESFPLTVTSAQKNPTAFYLCASSPRQVPNTEAFFGQGTRLTVV.